These 30 T cell receptor beta chains were all obtained from the same sample, sequenced in a study of blood T cell repertoires in COVID-19. Assay: immunoSEQ multiplex PCR; the TCRdb copy retains only in-frame clones and omits some. Of a few hundred thousand clones in the sample, roughly 86% are singletons; the top ten hold approximately 4%. Sequencing was done on a sample of peripheral blood. All receptors derive from a man aged 18 to 35 with active or convalescent COVID-19.

The chain joins TRBV5-5 to TRBJ2-3, with TRBD2 as a possible D gene (5 bases). Germline V gives CDR1 SGHKS, CDR2 YYEKEE (reference sequence). The ends were cut back, 2 bases at V and 3 bases at J, with 25 bases in the middle. The CDR3 length is 19 residues. The CDR3 sequence is CASSLIRTERMPRTDTQYF. CDR3 nucleotides: TGTGCCAGCAGCTTAATAAGGACCGAGCGGATGCCGCGGACAGATACGCAGTATTTT.

The chain is built from TRBV6-5 and TRBJ1-6; a possible D gene is TRBD1 (6 bases). In germline, CDR1 is MNHEY, CDR2 SVGAGI. V was shortened by 4 bases and J by 8 bases, with 15 bases between the two germline ends. The CDR3 length is 15 residues. The CDR3, as DNA: TGTGCCAGCAGTTGGGGGGGGCAGCCTGATTCACCCCTCCACTTT. Residues: CASSWGGQPDSPLHF.

This clone was observed a handful of times. The chain employs TRBV27 and TRBJ2-3, with D possibly being TRBD1 (6 bases). V shed 0 bases and J shed 8 bases, with 12 bases lying between them. This CDR3 region has 14 residues. Germline lookup yields CDR1 MNHEY and CDR2 SMNVEV (reference sequence). The CDR3 nucleotides are TGTGCCAGCAGTTTATCGTCAGGGGCCGTTACGCAGTATTTT. Its protein is CASSLSSGAVTQYF.

The gene calls are TRBV10-1 and TRBJ2-1; TRBD1 might be the D (6 bases). The germline V and J ends were trimmed by 3 bases and 3 bases, with 12 bases remaining between them. The CDR3 has 15 residues. Looked up from germline, CDR1 is WNHNN and CDR2 is SYGVQD (reference sequence). CDR3 loop: CASSDRGYFYNEQFF. DNA of the CDR3: TGCGCCAGCAGTGATAGGGGGTACTTCTACAATGAGCAGTTCTTC.

The sample holds one count of this clone. This sequence joins TRBV5-1 and TRBJ2-5; tentatively, D is TRBD2 (6 bases). CDR3 size: 14 residues. V was shortened by 5 bases and J by 4 bases, with 15 bases between the two germline ends. Germline lookup yields CDR1 SGHRS and CDR2 YFSETQ. The CDR3 nucleotides read TGCGCCAGCAGAAGGTCGGGGACTCTAGAGACCCAGTACTTC. Amino acids: CASRRSGTLETQYF. Filled out from reference TRBV5-1 and TRBJ2-5, the complete variable domain reads KAGVTQTPRYLIKTRGQQVTLSCSPISGHRSVSWYQQTPGQGLQFLFEYFSETQRNKGNFPGRFSGRQFSNSRSEMNVSTLELGDSALYLCASRRSGTLETQYFGPGTRLLVL.

The rearrangement uses TRBV5-1 and TRBJ1-4; 7 bases map to TRBD1. Germline CDR1 and CDR2: SGHRS and YFSETQ. CDR3 size: 15 residues. The ends lost 0 bases at V and 10 bases at J; junction bases unmatched: 9. The DNA for the CDR3 is TGCGCCAGCAGCTTGGATGGACAGGTCCCAGGAAAACTGTTTTTT. It encodes CASSLDGQVPGKLFF.

The rearrangement uses TRBV28 and TRBJ1-2; 8 nucleotides agree with TRBD1. The V gene end was trimmed by 6 bases and the J gene end by 8 bases; junction bases not matched to a gene: 8. CDR1 MDHEN and CDR2 SYDVKM come from the germline V gene. The length of the CDR3 is 13 residues. The CDR3 coding sequence is TGTGCCAGCAGGTGGAAGGCAGGGGGCGGCTACACCTTC. Translation: CASRWKAGGGYTF.

The chain employs TRBV7-2 and TRBJ1-1; TRBD1 matches 9 bases. J gave up 7 bases and V 3 bases, and 9 bases lay outside the gene matches. The germline V gene has CDR1 SGHTA and CDR2 FQGNSA. This CDR3 is built from 15 residues. As DNA, the CDR3 is TGTGCCAGCAGCTTTTTTACAGGGGGCGCCCATGAAGCTTTCTTT. It encodes CASSFFTGGAHEAFF.

This sequence joins TRBV6-1 and TRBJ2-7, with TRBD2 matching over 11 bases. CDR1 and CDR2 (germline): MNHNS, SASEGT. J gave up 2 bases and V 0 bases, and 3 bases lay outside the gene matches. CDR3 length equals 16 residues. The DNA of the CDR3 is TGTGCCAGCAGTGAAGCATTACTAGCGGGGGCCTACGAGCAGTACTTC. This encodes CASSEALLAGAYEQYF.

The rearrangement joins TRBV18 to TRBJ1-2; 11 bases match TRBD1. This CDR3 region has 15 residues. Germline trimming cut 4 bases from V and 8 bases from J; bases unmatched to any gene: 9. Germline V gene data show CDR1 as KGHSH and CDR2 as LQKENI. The CDR3 loop is CASSRTGTGGSGYTF. CDR3 nucleotides: TGTGCCAGCTCACGAACCGGGACAGGGGGATCCGGCTACACCTTC.

As for this clone: In the same sample, other DNA sequences code for this CDR3. V and J are TRBV19 and TRBJ2-7, with TRBD2 matching over 7 bases. The CDR3 covers 13 residues. CDR1 is LNHDA, CDR2 SQIVND, per germline (reference sequence). V lost 7 bases, J lost 2 bases, and 5 bases stayed unmatched. The CDR3 DNA follows: TGTGCCAGTAAGGCCGGGGGGACCTACGAGCAGTACTTC. This sequence encodes CASKAGGTYEQYF.

This chain connects TRBV5-4 to TRBJ2-1; D is unclear. The germline V and J ends were trimmed by 0 bases and 7 bases, with 8 bases remaining between them. Germline assignment: CDR1 SGHNT and CDR2 YYREEE (reference sequence). CDR3 length: 13 residues. Here the CDR3 DNA reads TGTGCCAGCAGCTTGGGGGCCGCAAATGAGCAGTTCTTC. Amino acid sequence: CASSLGAANEQFF.

The chain recombines TRBV7-2 with TRBJ1-6; TRBD1 matches 10 bases. V trimming: 0 bases; J trimming: 7 bases; junction bases outside the gene matches: 6. The CDR3 runs to 17 residues. Germline values: CDR1 SGHTA, CDR2 FQGNSA. The CDR3 bases are TGTGCCAGCAGCTTAGCTTCGGGGACAGGGGCCAATTCACCCCTCCACTTT. Translation: CASSLASGTGANSPLHF.

The chain employs TRBV5-1 and TRBJ2-7; no definite D call. Germline V gene lookup returns CDR1 SGHRS and CDR2 YFSETQ. The V end lost 0 bases, the J end lost 3 bases, and 7 bases lay between the germline ends. The CDR3 consists of 13 residues. CDR3 sequence: CASSLGGFYEQYF. In nucleotides, the CDR3 is TGCGCCAGCAGCTTGGGCGGCTTCTACGAGCAGTACTTC.

The CDR3 loop is CASRAGDSQETQYF. CDR3 DNA: TGTGCCAGCAGGGCGGGGGACTCACAAGAGACCCAGTACTTC. The chain recombines TRBV6-5 with TRBJ2-5; 7 bases map to TRBD2. The CDR3 sequence is 14 residues long. V was clipped by 6 bases and J by 2 bases; unmatched bases: 6. Germline V gene lookup returns CDR1 MNHEY and CDR2 SVGAGI.

The J gene is TRBJ1-6, the V gene TRBV7-2; TRBD1 matches 8 bases. J was trimmed by 6 bases and V by 2 bases; bases with no gene match: 3. The CDR3 is 15 residues long. Germline CDR1 and CDR2: SGHTA and FQGNSA. CDR3: CASSLPTGGNSPLHF. The DNA for the CDR3 is TGTGCCAGCAGCTTACCCACAGGGGGTAATTCACCCCTCCACTTT.

The chain carries TRBV5-1 and TRBJ2-7; 11 bases map to TRBD2. CDR3 size: 13 residues. The V gene's germline CDR1 is SGHRS and CDR2 YFSETQ. Trimming at V came to 6 bases and at J to 4 bases, leaving 3 bases not matched to a gene. The CDR3 nucleotides read TGCGCCAGCACTAGCGGGAGGACGTACGAGCAGTACTTC. Translated, it gives CASTSGRTYEQYF.

This CDR3 is CASSVDWSRGTQYF. In DNA form, the CDR3 reads TGTGCCAGCAGCGTAGATTGGTCGCGGGGGACCCAGTACTTC. This chain joins TRBV9 and TRBJ2-5, with D tentatively TRBD2 (6 bases). The length of the CDR3 is 14 residues. Per the germline V gene, CDR1 is SGDLS and CDR2 is YYNGEE. V was shortened by 0 bases and J by 7 bases, with 13 bases between the two germline ends.

This clone was seen a handful of times. Other DNA sequences in the same sample also yield this CDR3. The chain joins TRBV9 to TRBJ2-2, with a possible D match to TRBD2 (6 bases). Germline CDR1 and CDR2: SGDLS and YYNGEE. Trimming removed 0 bases at V and 4 bases at J, with 7 bases between. The CDR3 length is 14 residues. The CDR3 DNA reads as TGTGCCAGCAGCGTAGCCGGGGGCACCGGGGAGCTGTTTTTT. Its translation: CASSVAGGTGELFF. Full variable domain (rest looked up from reference TRBV9 and TRBJ2-2): DSGVTQTPKHLITATGQRVTLRCSPRSGDLSVYWYQQSLDQGLQFLIQYYNGEERAKGNILERFSAQQFPDLHSELNLSSLELGDSALYFCASSVAGGTGELFFGEGSRLTVL.

The chain employs TRBV3-1 (or the pseudogene TRBV3-2) and TRBJ2-7; TRBD2 agrees at 8 bases. The J segment lost 0 bases and the V segment lost 4 bases, leaving 5 bases of the junction unmatched. CDR1 is LGHDT, CDR2 YNNKEL, per germline (reference sequence). The CDR3 has 15 residues. Here the CDR3 DNA reads TGTGCCAGCAGCCCTGCCGGGACTAGCTCCTACGAGCAGTACTTC. It yields the protein CASSPAGTSSYEQYF.

The CDR3 sequence is CASSSTGQGAHYGYTF. CDR3 nucleotide sequence: TGTGCCAGTAGTTCGACGGGACAGGGGGCACACTATGGCTACACCTTC. This chain joins TRBV19 and TRBJ1-2; 12 bases match TRBD1. Germline-derived CDR1 and CDR2 are LNHDA and SQIVND (reference sequence). V was clipped by 5 bases and J by 3 bases; unmatched bases: 7. The CDR3 extends over 16 amino acids.

The CDR3 nucleotides read TGTGCCAGCAGTTACTTGGAGGCGGAATCACCCCTCCACTTT. It is translated as CASSYLEAESPLHF. The chain uses TRBV6-2 or TRBV6-3 and TRBJ1-6; D not resolved. V was clipped by 1 base and J by 10 bases, with 11 bases between them. Per germline, CDR1 MNHEY and CDR2 SVGEGT. This CDR3 has 14 amino acids.

The J gene is TRBJ1-1, the V gene TRBV5-5, with D uncertain. Looked up from germline, CDR1 is SGHKS and CDR2 is YYEKEE (reference sequence). The CDR3 is made up of 11 amino acids. The germline V and J ends were trimmed by 7 bases and 7 bases, with 11 bases remaining between them. The CDR3 protein is CASFLLGEAFF. For the CDR3, the DNA is TGTGCCAGCTTCTTGCTAGGTGAAGCTTTCTTT. Full variable domain (remainder filled in from reference TRBV5-5 and TRBJ1-1): DAGVTQSPTHLIKTRGQQVTLRCSPISGHKSVSWYQQVLGQGPQFIFQYYEKEERGRGNFPDRFSARQFPNYSSELNVNALLLGDSALYLCASFLLGEAFFGQGTRLTVV.

The V and J genes are TRBV6-5 and TRBJ1-1, with D perhaps matching TRBD1 (6 bases). The CDR3 is 11 amino acids. V gave up 5 bases and J gave up 11 bases, with 12 bases separating them. From germline, CDR1 is MNHEY and CDR2 SVGAGI. This CDR3 is CASSPHRDAFF. The DNA of the CDR3 is TGTGCCAGCAGTCCGCACAGGGATGCTTTCTTT.

The rearrangement uses TRBV6-2 or TRBV6-3 and TRBJ2-1, with TRBD2 as a possible D gene (7 bases). CDR3 length: 16 amino acids. V was trimmed by 1 base and J by 2 bases, leaving 12 bases between them. CDR1 is MNHEY, CDR2 SVGEGT, per germline. CDR3 amino acids: CASSYWPGGAYNEQFF. DNA for the CDR3: TGTGCCAGCAGTTACTGGCCGGGGGGCGCCTACAATGAGCAGTTCTTC.

This rearrangement joins TRBV7-6 to TRBJ2-2; D gene uncertain. CDR1 and CDR2 (germline): SGHVS, FNYEAQ. CDR3 length: 18 amino acids. Trimming shortened V by 5 bases and J by 4 bases, and 23 bases separated the two germline ends. The CDR3 spells CASSNYPGQPTFTGELFF. The CDR3 region has the DNA TGTGCCAGCAGCAATTACCCGGGTCAGCCAACTTTCACCGGGGAGCTGTTTTTT.

This clone was counted a few times. J is TRBJ2-7 and V is TRBV6-5; no definite D call. V was clipped by 6 bases and J by 1 base, with 4 bases between them. Germline CDR1 and CDR2: MNHEY and SVGAGI. The CDR3 contains 11 residues. CDR3 sequence reads: CASRQSYEQYF. CDR3 coding DNA: TGTGCCAGCAGACAGTCCTACGAGCAGTACTTC.

V is TRBV6-5 and J is TRBJ1-6; possible D gene TRBD1, 5 bases. The germline V and J ends were trimmed by 8 bases and 10 bases, with 15 bases remaining between them. CDR3 length: 13 residues. From germline, CDR1 is MNHEY and CDR2 SVGAGI. Here the CDR3 DNA reads TGTGCCAGCCAGGGTCCTTACGGCTCACCCCTCCACTTT. Translation gives CASQGPYGSPLHF.

The chain is built from TRBV7-2 and TRBJ2-2, with D hard to call. The V gene's germline CDR1 is SGHTA and CDR2 FQGNSA. V dropped 5 bases and J dropped 4 bases, with 11 bases sitting between them. This CDR3 has 14 residues. The CDR3, as DNA: TGTGCCAGCAGCCCGGTGGCGGCCACCGGGGAGCTGTTTTTT. Translated, it gives CASSPVAATGELFF.

J is TRBJ1-3 and V is TRBV4-2, with TRBD1 matching over 9 bases. The germline CDR1 and CDR2 sequences are LGHNA and YNFKEQ. The CDR3 is made up of 15 amino acids. Trimming at V came to 2 bases and at J to 8 bases, leaving 7 bases not matched to a gene. The CDR3 DNA sequence: TGTGCCAGCAGCCAATACCGGGACAGGGTAGACACCATATATTTT. Translated, it gives CASSQYRDRVDTIYF.